This T cell receptor beta chain was recorded in a study of T cells in Graves' hyperthyroidism and ophthalmopathy. This clonotype was detected many times. Using RNA transcripts as the source, TCR beta CDR3 regions were amplified. During a first-round RT-PCR of the TCR CDR3, the HTBI primer set was used. TCRdb reprocessed the multiplex PCR reads with MiXCR, giving one entry per CDR3 protein. The sample includes 400,000 to 450,000 distinct CDR3 sequences, approximately 15% seen only once; the top ten take roughly 13%. This receptor was obtained from a man younger than 35 with Graves' ophthalmopathy. The sequencing input was blood.

CDR3 DNA sequence: TGTGCCAGCAGTTACCTGGGGGGGGCCGGGGAGCTGTTTTTT. Translation gives CASSYLGGAGELFF. The gene calls are TRBV6-5 and TRBJ2-2, with 7 bases lining up with TRBD2. There are 14 residues in the CDR3. The V and J ends lost 2 bases and 6 bases, in that order; junction bases with no gene match: 3. CDR1 and CDR2 from the germline V gene are MNHEY and SVGAGI.